The 10 T cell receptor beta chains in this list originate from one sample, sequenced in a study of T-cell memory formation after mild COVID-19. TCRdb used MiXCR to reprocess the 5' RACE reads, holding one entry per CDR3 protein. The sample records about 360,000 distinct CDR3 sequences, under 15% being singletons. Sequencing used PBMCs or a T cell subset sorted from them (not recorded which). All receptors come from a man between 18 and 35 years old who had mild COVID-19 (a few samples of this study predate the infection). Cell type and time point are not known.

The CDR3 region is CASSLLGHTTDTQYF. The DNA of the CDR3 is TGTGCCAGCAGCTTACTGGGACATACCACAGATACGCAGTATTTT. The V call is TRBV11-2, the J call TRBJ2-3, with D maybe TRBD1 (6 bases). This CDR3 is built from 15 residues. Germline-derived CDR1 and CDR2 are SGHAT and FQNNGV. V was pared by 2 bases and J by 2 bases, with 11 bases between.

In DNA, the CDR3 is TGTGCCAGCAGCACCATGCGGGACAGGGGGCTCGTTGAGCAGTTCTTC. Amino acids: CASSTMRDRGLVEQFF. The V and J genes are TRBV12-3 or TRBV12-4 and TRBJ2-1, with 12 bases fitting TRBD1. The CDR3 totals 16 residues. V lost 6 bases, J lost 9 bases, and 12 bases stayed unmatched.

The chain recombines TRBV12-3 or TRBV12-4 with TRBJ2-1; 9 bases match TRBD2. CDR3 length: 14 amino acids. V was pared by 5 bases and J by 10 bases, with 9 bases of the junction left unmatched. Here the CDR3 reads CASSPPGTSFEQFF. The DNA of the CDR3 is TGTGCCAGCAGTCCACCAGGGACTAGCTTCGAGCAGTTCTTC.

The DNA of the CDR3 is TGTGCCAGCAGCTCCGGGACAGGGTCTTACAATGAGCAGTTCTTC. Its protein is CASSSGTGSYNEQFF. The genes are TRBV11-3 and TRBJ2-1; 9 positions agree with TRBD1. Germline CDR1 reads SGHNT; CDR2 reads YENEEA. The CDR3 is made up of 15 amino acids. V gave up 4 bases and J gave up 4 bases; unmatched junction bases: 5.

This clonotype was counted ten times or more. The V and J genes are TRBV5-1 and TRBJ1-2; no clear D. The V and J ends lost 0 bases and 4 bases respectively, with 7 bases between them. Germline-derived CDR1 and CDR2 are SGHRS and YFSETQ. This CDR3 comprises 13 residues. The CDR3 loop is CASSLDLGYGYTF. CDR3 DNA: TGCGCCAGCAGCTTGGACCTCGGCTATGGCTACACCTTC.

This clonotype came up a few times. This chain connects TRBV5-1 to TRBJ2-2; 7 bases match TRBD2. The V gene's germline CDR1 is SGHRS and CDR2 YFSETQ. Trimming at V came to 0 bases and at J to 6 bases, leaving 2 bases not matched to a gene. This CDR3 region has 14 residues. The CDR3 nucleotides are TGCGCCAGCAGCTTGGCACTAGCGTCCGGGGAGCTGTTTTTT. This gives the protein CASSLALASGELFF.

The chain joins TRBV12-5 to TRBJ2-5, with TRBD1 matching over 9 bases. Germline V CDR1 and CDR2: LGHNT, FRNRAP. The junction had 6 bases not matched to a gene; V was cut back by 0 bases and J by 4 bases. CDR3 length equals 16 residues. The CDR3 coding sequence is TGTGCTAGTGGTTTGGTCCGGACAGGGGCCCCAGAGACCCAGTACTTC. It encodes CASGLVRTGAPETQYF. The whole variable domain, filled in from reference TRBV12-5 and TRBJ2-5, reads DARVTQTPRHKVTEMGQEVTMRCQPILGHNTVFWYRQTMMQGLELLAYFRNRAPLDDSGMPKDRFSAEMPDATLATLKIQPSEPRDSAVYFCASGLVRTGAPETQYFGPGTRLLVL.

This clonotype was detected only a few times. The chain couples TRBV5-1 to TRBJ2-1; 7 nucleotides line up with TRBD1. After removal of 4 bases from V and 3 bases from J, the junction contained 13 bases not matched to a gene. The germline V gene has CDR1 SGHRS and CDR2 YFSETQ. The CDR3 runs to 17 residues. The CDR3 sequence: CASSRLTTGTVYNEQFF. CDR3 bases: TGCGCCAGCAGCCGACTGACGACAGGGACGGTCTACAATGAGCAGTTCTTC.

This clonotype was recorded many times. The rearrangement uses TRBV23-1 and TRBJ2-7; no clear D gene. TRBV23-1 is annotated as an ORF whose role is uncertain. V lost 4 bases, J lost 11 bases, and 6 bases lay in between. CDR3 length: 9 amino acids. CDR3: CASSREEYV. The CDR3 nucleotides read TGCGCCAGCAGTCGAGAGGAGTACGTC.

The J gene is TRBJ1-3, the V gene TRBV7-2, with D possibly TRBD1 on 5 matching bases. V lost 4 bases and J lost 4, with 14 bases in between. Germline CDR1 SGHTA, CDR2 FQGNSA. The CDR3 is 15 amino acids. The CDR3 region has the DNA TGTGCCAGCAGCTCCACCAGGGTATCCGGAAACACCATATATTTT. As protein: CASSSTRVSGNTIYF.